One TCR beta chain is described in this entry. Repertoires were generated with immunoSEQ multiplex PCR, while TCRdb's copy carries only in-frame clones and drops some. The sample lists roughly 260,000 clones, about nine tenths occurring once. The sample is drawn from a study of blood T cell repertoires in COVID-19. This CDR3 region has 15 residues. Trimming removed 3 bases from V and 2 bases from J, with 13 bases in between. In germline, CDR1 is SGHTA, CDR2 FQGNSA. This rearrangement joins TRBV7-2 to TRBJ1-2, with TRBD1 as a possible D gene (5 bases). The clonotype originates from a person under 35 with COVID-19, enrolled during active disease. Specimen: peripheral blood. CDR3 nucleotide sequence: TGTGCCAGCAGCTTCAGACAGAGGTCCAACTATGGCTACACCTTC. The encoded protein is CASSFRQRSNYGYTF.